Presented here are 32 T cell receptor beta chains from one specimen sequenced in a study of OX40 agonist ivuxolimab in advanced cancers. Sequencing used immunoSEQ multiplex PCR; TCRdb keeps in-frame clones, though not all of them. The sample yields about 42,000 clones, approximately 86% seen once. The sequences come from CD4+ or CD8+ T cells sorted from blood, collected in a trial of the OX40 agonist ivuxolimab. Receptors were obtained from an adult with an advanced solid tumor such as melanoma, head and neck, liver or kidney cancer.

The genes are TRBV28 and TRBJ2-3; the match to TRBD1 covers 7 bases. Germline V CDR1 and CDR2: MDHEN, SYDVKM. Germline trimming cut 5 bases from V and 3 bases from J; bases unmatched to any gene: 8. This CDR3 has 15 amino acids. The DNA for the CDR3 is TGTGCCAGCAGTCGTAATAGACAGGGAACAGATACGCAGTATTTT. It encodes CASSRNRQGTDTQYF.

J is TRBJ2-5 and V is TRBV27; 7 bases are a match to TRBD1. The trim removed 3 bases at V and 1 base at J, leaving 5 bases unmatched. The CDR3 loop spans 15 amino acids. The germline V gene encodes CDR1 MNHEY and CDR2 SMNVEV (reference sequence). CDR3: CASSLRGRPQETQYF. The CDR3 DNA is TGTGCCAGCAGTTTGAGGGGGCGCCCCCAAGAGACCCAGTACTTC.

This clone has a handful of counts. The V and J genes are TRBV13 and TRBJ2-5, with TRBD2 as a possible D gene (5 bases). Germline CDR1 and CDR2: PRHDT and FYEKMQ (reference sequence). V was clipped by 1 base and J by 0 bases, with 6 bases between them. This CDR3 comprises 14 residues. CDR3 coding DNA: TGTGCCAGCAGCTTAGAAGCGGACCAAGAGACCCAGTACTTC. Translated, it gives CASSLEADQETQYF.

Comments on this clone: At the DNA level, this CDR3 is encoded by other sequences in the same sample as well. The chain uses TRBV5-5 and TRBJ1-1; D unclear. Germline values: CDR1 SGHKS, CDR2 YYEKEE (reference sequence). The CDR3 spans 13 residues. Trimming shortened V by 0 bases and J by 3 bases, and 6 bases separated the two germline ends. The CDR3, as DNA: TGTGCCAGCAGCTTGGCATCGTACACTGAAGCTTTCTTT. This translates into CASSLASYTEAFF.

The chain carries TRBV25-1 and TRBJ1-3; D is possibly TRBD1 (6 bases). Trimming pared 6 bases from V and 0 bases from J, leaving 12 bases between. The CDR3 length is 15 residues. Germline V gene sequence: CDR1 MGHDK, CDR2 SYGVNS. In nucleotides, the CDR3 is TGTGCCAGCAGCCTCGGACAGTTCTCTGGAAACACCATATATTTT. Translated: CASSLGQFSGNTIYF.

Only one count was recorded for this clone. The gene calls are TRBV5-6 and TRBJ2-2; 11 bases agree with TRBD2. Germline V gives CDR1 SGHDT, CDR2 YYEEEE. Trimming cost V 1 base and J 0 bases; bases outside gene matches: 5. The CDR3 extends over 18 amino acids. The CDR3 here is CASSLWASGRTNTGELFF. The CDR3, as DNA: TGTGCCAGCAGCTTGTGGGCTAGCGGGAGGACGAACACCGGGGAGCTGTTTTTT.

This clone was found a few times. The chain carries TRBV19 and TRBJ1-5, with unresolved D. The CDR3 totals 12 residues. V gave up 6 bases and J gave up 6 bases, with 9 bases separating them. Germline V gene sequence: CDR1 LNHDA, CDR2 SQIVND (reference sequence). CDR3 sequence (DNA): TGTGCCAGTAGATACGGGAGTCAGCCCCAGCATTTT. Translation gives CASRYGSQPQHF.

The chain recombines TRBV6-6 with TRBJ1-1, with D possibly TRBD1 on 5 matching bases. With 7 bases removed from V and 4 bases from J, the gap between germline ends came to 13 bases. The CDR3 has 13 amino acids. Germline CDR1 MNHNY, CDR2 SVGAGI (reference sequence). CDR3 amino acids: CASKAGGSTEAFF. Here the CDR3 DNA reads TGTGCCAGCAAAGCGGGGGGAAGCACTGAAGCTTTCTTT.

The chain is built from TRBV2 and TRBJ1-2; 9 bases match TRBD1. V was pared by 6 bases and J by 4 bases, with 6 bases of the junction left unmatched. The CDR3 loop spans 14 amino acids. Germline CDR1 reads SNHLY; CDR2 reads FYNNEI. The CDR3, as DNA: TGTGCCAGCAGCAGGACAGGGGAGGGCTATGGCTACACCTTC. As protein: CASSRTGEGYGYTF.

Regarding this clone: Other DNA sequences in this sample translate to the same CDR3. The CDR3: CASGPYEQYF. As DNA, the CDR3 is TGTGCCAGTGGGCCGTACGAGCAGTACTTC. The chain couples TRBV6-5 to TRBJ2-7; no clear D. There are 10 residues in the CDR3. Germline values: CDR1 MNHEY, CDR2 SVGAGI. The V and J ends lost 9 bases and 4 bases respectively, with 7 bases between them.

The chain uses TRBV9 and TRBJ1-4; 7 nucleotides line up with TRBD1. Trimming took 1 base from V and 4 from J; bases not matched to a gene: 4. Germline CDR1 reads SGDLS; CDR2 reads YYNGEE. The CDR3 is 15 amino acids. CDR3 in DNA: TGTGCCAGCAGCGTACATGGGACAGTTAATGAAAAACTGTTTTTT. This encodes CASSVHGTVNEKLFF.

The genes are TRBV5-4 and TRBJ1-3, with D maybe TRBD1 (5 bases). Trimming took 3 bases from V and 2 from J, leaving 12 bases between them. Germline values: CDR1 SGHNT, CDR2 YYREEE (reference sequence). This CDR3 comprises 15 residues. The CDR3 coding sequence is TGTGCCAGCAGCTACGACCGGGGCACTGGAAACACCATATATTTT. Amino acid sequence: CASSYDRGTGNTIYF. The full variable domain, completed using reference TRBV5-4 and TRBJ1-3, is ETGVTQSPTHLIKTRGQQVTLRCSSQSGHNTVSWYQQALGQGPQFIFQYYREEENGRGNFPPRFSGLQFPNYSSELNVNALELDDSALYLCASSYDRGTGNTIYFGEGSWLTVV.

The chain uses TRBV9 and TRBJ2-7; either TRBD1 or TRBD2 may supply D (5 bases each). V gave up 4 bases and J gave up 4 bases, with 15 bases separating them. Germline assignment: CDR1 SGDLS and CDR2 YYNGEE. CDR3 length: 14 amino acids. The CDR3 DNA is TGTGCCAGCAGCCCGGGGACGGCCCAGTACGAGCAGTACTTC. Translated, it gives CASSPGTAQYEQYF.

The CDR3 spells CASSLPGTKVKEQFF. In nucleotides, the CDR3 is TGTGCCAGCAGTTTGCCCGGGACAAAGGTCAAGGAGCAGTTCTTC. J is TRBJ2-1 and V is TRBV28, with D tentatively TRBD1 (6 bases). Germline V gene sequence: CDR1 MDHEN, CDR2 SYDVKM. CDR3 length equals 15 residues. Trimming took 3 bases from V and 10 from J, leaving 19 bases between them.

This clone is termed hyperexpanded (1% or more). The chain couples TRBV5-8 to TRBJ1-2, with 8 bases matching TRBD1. Losses at the gene ends were 1 base for V and 8 bases for J; bases not matched to a gene: 7. CDR1 and CDR2 from the germline V gene are SGHTS and YDEGEE. There are 14 residues in the CDR3. The CDR3, as DNA: TGTGCCAGCAGCTTGTTGTGGACAGGGAACGGCTACACCTTC. Translated, it gives CASSLLWTGNGYTF.

This chain uses TRBV6-6 with TRBJ1-5; tentatively, D is TRBD1 (6 bases). The CDR3 is made up of 16 amino acids. Trimming cost V 5 bases and J 8 bases, with 22 bases left between them. CDR1 is MNHNY and CDR2 is SVGAGI in the germline V gene (reference sequence). The CDR3 reads CASSTATGGLGEPQHF. CDR3 DNA: TGTGCCAGCAGTACCGCCACGGGGGGCCTTGGCGAGCCCCAGCATTTT.

The CDR3 DNA sequence: TGTGCTAGTGGTTTGGAAACTGCCGGGACAGGGTCGGACGAGCAGTACTTC. It specifies CASGLETAGTGSDEQYF. This sequence joins TRBV12-5 and TRBJ2-7; TRBD1 aligns across 9 bases. V was pared by 1 base and J by 5 bases, with 12 bases of the junction left unmatched. The CDR3 consists of 17 residues. The germline CDR1 and CDR2 sequences are LGHNT and FRNRAP.

This chain joins TRBV5-8 and TRBJ1-4; TRBD1 agrees at 7 bases. V was pared by 6 bases and J by 4 bases, with 9 bases of the junction left unmatched. CDR3 length: 15 amino acids. Per the germline V gene, CDR1 is SGHTS and CDR2 is YDEGEE. CDR3: CASTTRAGGNEKLFF. The CDR3 nucleotides read TGTGCCAGCACCACGCGGGCAGGGGGTAATGAAAAACTGTTTTTT.

This chain joins TRBV7-9 and TRBJ2-7; TRBD1 aligns across 8 bases. The germline CDR1 and CDR2 sequences are SEHNR and FQNEAQ (reference sequence). V shed 2 bases, J shed 5 bases, and the junction held 8 bases outside the gene matches. The length of the CDR3 is 15 residues. The CDR3 DNA reads as TGTGCCAGCAGCTTACCAGGCCAGGGGGCAAACGAGCAGTACTTC. Protein product: CASSLPGQGANEQYF.

The chain has TRBV27 and TRBJ2-7, with 9 bases matching TRBD1. This CDR3 has 14 amino acids. CDR1 MNHEY and CDR2 SMNVEV come from the germline V gene (reference sequence). Germline trimming cut 6 bases from V and 5 bases from J; bases unmatched to any gene: 8. CDR3 sequence: CASRLTGGPNEQYF. The CDR3 DNA reads as TGTGCCAGCAGACTTACAGGGGGCCCCAACGAGCAGTACTTC.

V and J are TRBV28 and TRBJ2-1; 14 bases match TRBD2. This CDR3 is built from 19 residues. Germline trimming cut 4 bases from V and 1 base from J; bases unmatched to any gene: 9. Germline CDR1 MDHEN, CDR2 SYDVKM. CDR3: CASSYPTSGRGGSYNEQFF. The CDR3 nucleotides read TGTGCCAGCAGTTACCCGACTAGCGGGAGGGGGGGTTCCTACAATGAGCAGTTCTTC. Filled out from reference TRBV28 and TRBJ2-1, the complete variable domain reads DVKVTQSSRYLVKRTGEKVFLECVQDMDHENMFWYRQDPGLGLRLIYFSYDVKMKEKGDIPEGYSVSREKKERFSLILESASTNQTSMYLCASSYPTSGRGGSYNEQFFGPGTRLTVL.

This chain joins TRBV7-2 and TRBJ2-1; weak D call: TRBD2 (6 bases). There are 13 residues in the CDR3. Trimming stripped 5 bases from V and 10 bases from J, with 15 bases between. Germline V gene lookup returns CDR1 SGHTA and CDR2 FQGNSA. The CDR3 region is CASSLLTSTEQFF. The CDR3 coding sequence is TGTGCCAGCAGCCTTCTAACTAGCACCGAGCAGTTCTTC.

The chain joins TRBV28 to TRBJ2-7; 7 bases are a match to TRBD1. The J segment lost 6 bases and the V segment lost 1 base, leaving 3 bases of the junction unmatched. The CDR3 consists of 13 residues. Germline V gene lookup returns CDR1 MDHEN and CDR2 SYDVKM. DNA for the CDR3: TGTGCCAGCAGTTTATTAGGGGGCGGCGAGCAGTACTTC. It specifies CASSLLGGGEQYF. Full variable domain (remainder filled in from reference TRBV28 and TRBJ2-7): DVKVTQSSRYLVKRTGEKVFLECVQDMDHENMFWYRQDPGLGLRLIYFSYDVKMKEKGDIPEGYSVSREKKERFSLILESASTNQTSMYLCASSLLGGGEQYFGPGTRLTVT.

This chain uses TRBV7-8 with TRBJ1-2, with TRBD1 identical over 8 bases. CDR3 length: 14 amino acids. Unmatched junction bases numbered 7, after V lost 5 bases and J lost 5 bases. Per the germline V gene, CDR1 is SGHVS and CDR2 is FQNEAQ. The CDR3 protein is CASSKGGQGYGYTF. Here the CDR3 DNA reads TGTGCCAGCAGCAAAGGCGGACAGGGTTATGGCTACACCTTC.

This chain joins TRBV5-1 and TRBJ2-1; 11 bases map to TRBD2. The V gene end was trimmed by 5 bases and the J gene end by 13 bases; junction bases not matched to a gene: 17. Germline loops: CDR1 SGHRS, CDR2 YFSETQ. This CDR3 has 16 amino acids. The CDR3 reads CASSTSSGRYPKEQFF. Here the CDR3 DNA reads TGCGCCAGCAGTACTTCTAGCGGGAGGTACCCAAAGGAACAGTTCTTC.

The genes are TRBV27 and TRBJ2-7, with 7 bases fitting TRBD2. Germline values: CDR1 MNHEY, CDR2 SMNVEV (reference sequence). The CDR3 runs 15 residues. Germline trimming cut 6 bases from V and 4 bases from J; bases unmatched to any gene: 12. The CDR3 is CASSLRGLGLYEQYF. Here the CDR3 DNA reads TGTGCCAGCAGCTTACGGGGTTTGGGACTATACGAGCAGTACTTC.

The chain uses TRBV28 and TRBJ1-4, with 8 bases aligning to TRBD1. The CDR3 has 18 residues. V lost 7 bases to trimming and J lost 2 bases; unmatched junction nucleotides: 15. CDR1 is MDHEN and CDR2 is SYDVKM in the germline V gene. CDR3 nucleotides: TGTGCCAGCACTCGCAGCCCAGGGGGCGGTGTGACTAATGAAAAACTGTTTTTT. Translation: CASTRSPGGGVTNEKLFF.

The V gene is TRBV7-8, the J gene TRBJ1-6, with D possibly matching TRBD1 (5 bases). V shed 6 bases and J shed 1 base, with 16 bases lying between them. CDR3 length: 17 amino acids. From germline, CDR1 is SGHVS and CDR2 FQNEAQ. The CDR3: CASSPGFRRSYNSPLHF. DNA for the CDR3: TGTGCCAGCAGTCCAGGGTTCAGGAGGTCCTATAATTCACCCCTCCACTTT.

The chain couples TRBV28 to TRBJ2-5, with D perhaps TRBD1 (5 bases). The germline CDR1 and CDR2 sequences are MDHEN and SYDVKM. The V and J ends lost 1 base and 7 bases respectively, with 19 bases between them. The CDR3 length is 16 residues. Written as DNA, the CDR3 is TGTGCCAGCAGTTTATTGCGGCAGGGCGTCGTAAGGACCCAGTACTTC. It encodes CASSLLRQGVVRTQYF.

V is TRBV2 and J is TRBJ1-3; the D is unclear. CDR3 length: 15 amino acids. The V and J ends lost 5 bases and 0 bases respectively, with 11 bases between them. The V gene's germline CDR1 is SNHLY and CDR2 FYNNEI. CDR3 in amino acids: CASSSPRSSGNTIYF. The CDR3 DNA follows: TGTGCCAGCAGTTCACCACGGAGCTCTGGAAACACCATATATTTT.

This clone was picked up one time. The chain links TRBV11-2 to TRBJ2-3, with D perhaps TRBD1 (6 bases). The CDR3 extends over 14 amino acids. Trimming pared 5 bases from V and 3 bases from J, leaving 12 bases between. CDR1 SGHAT and CDR2 FQNNGV come from the germline V gene. The CDR3 region has the DNA TGTGCCAGCAGCCCACCGCAGGGGACAGATACGCAGTATTTT. Translation gives CASSPPQGTDTQYF.

V is TRBV4-1 and J is TRBJ2-1, with 7 nucleotides matching TRBD2. The CDR3 is 14 residues long. Looked up from germline, CDR1 is MGHRA and CDR2 is YSYEKL. With 3 bases clipped from V and 5 bases from J, the junction kept 4 bases outside the gene matches. For the CDR3, the DNA is TGCGCCAGCAGCCAGATAGCGGGCAACAATGAGCAGTTCTTC. Amino acid sequence: CASSQIAGNNEQFF.